This T cell receptor beta chain is drawn from a study of human T cells and chemical hapten exposure. As for the study in general: Per-sample TCR yields varied mainly from small pooled library volume differences. Study findings and constraints: Each of the donors had alopecia, so their immune responses may not resemble those of healthy people.

Time point of the sample: patch test 1, 2 weeks after DPC sensitization. This sample's treatment: therapeutic diphenylcyclopropenone sensitization with weekly scalp DPC. This CDR3 region has 16 residues. The J segment lost 6 bases and the V segment lost 4 bases, leaving 11 bases of the junction unmatched. Germline V lookup: CDR1 SGHRS, CDR2 YFSETQ. Single cDNA molecules in the library carried unique molecular identifiers attached during preparation. TCRdb re-called the RACE reads with MiXCR, one entry per CDR3 protein. The sample lists around 380,000 distinct CDR3 sequences, nearly 5% occurring once. This clonotype was seen a few times. Its antigen is not known.

The chain is built from TRBV5-1 and TRBJ2-2, with 8 bases identical to TRBD1. The sequenced sample was whole blood, obtained in connection with sensitization to the hapten diphenylcyclopropenone (DPC). The TCR sequence derives from a woman aged 45-60 years with alopecia areata. Some clones in this sample may be carry-over from other donors' samples. For the CDR3, the DNA is TGCGCCAGCAGCCCCCGGACAGGGACCGTGGCCGGGGAGCTGTTTTTT. This gives the protein CASSPRTGTVAGELFF.